Sequencing of this T cell receptor beta chain was carried out in a study of molecular identifiers for immune sequencing clone quantification. Study-level points and caveats: Detecting spiked Jurkat TCR RNA from one cell among roughly 900,000 naive cells was reportedly possible. Barcode sharing among identical TCR molecules could make large clones appear smaller.

This clonotype has a handful of counts. Antigen: not known. This CDR3 is 18 amino acids long. The germline V and J ends were trimmed by 0 bases and 1 base, with 16 bases remaining between them. Looked up from germline, CDR1 is SGHDN and CDR2 is FVKESK. Previously described methods and listed TCR primers produced bulk TCR libraries. TCRdb processed the PCR reads anew with MiXCR; each CDR3 protein has one entry. The top ten hold 0.65% to 0.75% of the sample, which has a few hundred thousand distinct CDR3 sequences, roughly 24% seen once. Sorted naive CD8 T cells, roughly 19,000 to 1,100,000, were sequenced from 10%, 30% or 50% RNA.

This TCR was sampled from a human donor in good health. Some libraries in this study had Jurkat cell RNA spiked in. The material sequenced was naive CD8+ T cells from blood, with Jurkat cell RNA spiked in. Subset described: FACS-sorted CD8+CD4-CCR7+CD45RA+ naive T cells. The V and J genes are TRBV14 and TRBJ2-1; D unresolved. CDR3 in DNA: TGTGCCAGCAGCCAAGAGTCCCGGGCAACCGTATCCTACAATGAGCAGTTCTTC. It is translated as CASSQESRATVSYNEQFF.